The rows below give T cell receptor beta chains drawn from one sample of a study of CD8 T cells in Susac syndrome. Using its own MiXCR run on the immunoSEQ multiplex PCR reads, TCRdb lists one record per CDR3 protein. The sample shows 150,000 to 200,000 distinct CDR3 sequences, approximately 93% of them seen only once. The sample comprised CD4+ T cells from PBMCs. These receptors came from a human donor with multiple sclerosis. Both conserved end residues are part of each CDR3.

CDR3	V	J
CASSSGDRGYTF	TRBV7-9	TRBJ1-2
CASTLGGTRTDTQYF	TRBV19	TRBJ2-3
CASSLEDSYTEAFF	TRBV5-1	TRBJ1-1
CAWSASAEGGEQYF	TRBV30	TRBJ2-7
CASRWELAGPYEQYF	TRBV27	TRBJ2-7
CASSVRAQETQYF	TRBV9	TRBJ2-5
CASSETTGSDTQYF	TRBV25-1	TRBJ2-3
CASSFGPTGETQYF	TRBV5-6	TRBJ2-5
CASSLQARRQETQYF	TRBV27	TRBJ2-5
CASSLGASNTGELFF	TRBV6-5	TRBJ2-2
CAWSVGFNQPQHF	TRBV30	TRBJ1-5
CSAREPGTGYGYTF	TRBV20-1	TRBJ1-2
CASSLWGRNTEAFF	TRBV5-4	TRBJ1-1
CASSLSQAGVGETQYF	TRBV28	TRBJ2-5
CASSSQGRGYGYTF	TRBV6-2/TRBV6-3	TRBJ1-2